This T cell receptor beta chain was found in a study of blood T cell repertoires in COVID-19. Study overall: Acute-phase and convalescent COVID-19 samples originated in the United States, Italy and Spain. The cDNA or gDNA used as material had been derived from T cells, B-cell-depleted T cells, or PBMCs.

Trimming cost V 2 bases and J 0 bases; bases outside gene matches: 3. The V gene's germline CDR1 is SEHNR and CDR2 FQNEAQ (reference sequence). The CDR3 extends over 16 amino acids. A Seattle source enrolled patients during active infection and followed them longitudinally. This table comes from immunoSEQ multiplex PCR, and its TCRdb copy is limited to in-frame clones, with some not included. Among 35,000 to 45,000 clones listed, approximately 94% were seen once. This receptor was identified in a man aged 50 or older with COVID-19, enrolled during active disease. Source material: peripheral blood. V usage is TRBV7-9 and J usage is TRBJ2-1; 8 bases are a match to TRBD1. The CDR3 DNA sequence: TGTGCCAGCAGCTTAACTGGACAGGGCTCCTACAATGAGCAGTTCTTC. Translating gives CASSLTGQGSYNEQFF.